A single sample gave rise to the 28 T cell receptor beta chains below, sequenced in a study of chronic HIV infection and antiretroviral therapy. Each CDR3 protein is one row after TCRdb ran MiXCR on the 5' RACE reads. The repertoire holds some 46,000 distinct CDR3 sequences, with 15% to 20% as singletons. Specimen: peripheral blood. The source is an adult who had HIV and had not received antiretroviral therapy, or was an uninfected healthy control (not recorded which).

This clonotype was picked up a small number of times. The J gene is TRBJ2-2, the V gene TRBV28; the D is unclear. Germline CDR1 is MDHEN and CDR2 is SYDVKM. V lost 6 bases and J lost 4, with 9 bases in between. The CDR3 spans 13 residues. The CDR3 DNA follows: TGTGCCAGCAGAGGTTCTAGCACCGGGGAGCTGTTTTTT. It is translated as CASRGSSTGELFF.

This clonotype was seen at least ten times. This sequence joins TRBV11-3 and TRBJ2-7; D not resolved. Germline assignment: CDR1 SGHNT and CDR2 YENEEA. Trimming removed 1 base from V and 1 base from J, with 11 bases in between. The CDR3 consists of 15 residues. The CDR3 spells CASSLGASSSYEQYF. The DNA for the CDR3 is TGTGCCAGCAGCTTAGGTGCTTCTTCGTCCTACGAGCAGTACTTC.

The chain combines TRBV11-2 with TRBJ1-5, with 11 bases that match TRBD1. Germline CDR1 SGHAT, CDR2 FQNNGV. Germline trimming cut 5 bases from V and 3 bases from J; bases unmatched to any gene: 6. CDR3 length equals 16 residues. CDR3 protein: CASSLRTGGNNQPQHF. CDR3 bases: TGTGCCAGCAGCCTTCGGACAGGGGGCAACAATCAGCCCCAGCATTTT. Combining the CDR3 with reference TRBV11-2 and TRBJ1-5 gives the whole variable domain EAGVAQSPRYKIIEKRQSVAFWCNPISGHATLYWYQQILGQGPKLLIQFQNNGVVDDSQLPKDRFSAERLKGVDSTLKIQPAKLEDSAVYLCASSLRTGGNNQPQHFGDGTRLSIL.

The genes are TRBV28 and TRBJ2-5; D possibly corresponds to TRBD2 (5 bases). CDR3 length: 13 residues. With 3 bases removed from V and 4 bases from J, the gap between germline ends came to 9 bases. Per the germline V gene, CDR1 is MDHEN and CDR2 is SYDVKM. The CDR3 sequence is CASSFSGLETQYF. The DNA for the CDR3 is TGTGCCAGCAGTTTCTCGGGGTTAGAGACCCAGTACTTC.

V is TRBV14 and J is TRBJ2-5; TRBD2 agrees at 8 bases. The CDR3 consists of 15 residues. Per germline, CDR1 SGHDN and CDR2 FVKESK. V gave up 5 bases and J gave up 4 bases; unmatched junction bases: 9. The CDR3 DNA is TGTGCCAGCAGCTCGCTCGGACTAGCAGGAGAGACCCAGTACTTC. Residues: CASSSLGLAGETQYF.

The chain combines TRBV12-3 or TRBV12-4 with TRBJ1-1; weak D call: TRBD1 (5 bases). V dropped 1 base and J dropped 0 bases, with 9 bases sitting between them. The CDR3 sequence is 15 residues long. CDR3 DNA sequence: TGTGCCAGCAGTTTAGGGGGACCCCTGAACACTGAAGCTTTCTTT. Amino acids: CASSLGGPLNTEAFF.

A few counts support this clonotype. J is TRBJ2-7 and V is TRBV29-1; perhaps D is TRBD1 or TRBD2 (5 bases each). The CDR3 extends over 12 amino acids. CDR1 is SQVTM and CDR2 is ANQGSEA in the germline V gene. Trimming left V 6 bases short and J 5 bases short, with 14 bases between. This CDR3 reads CSVGDPAHEQYF. The CDR3 coding sequence is TGCAGCGTGGGGGACCCGGCCCACGAGCAGTACTTC.

The V call is TRBV5-1, the J call TRBJ1-1; unclear D gene. Per the germline V gene, CDR1 is SGHRS and CDR2 is YFSETQ. CDR3 length equals 14 residues. The V gene lost 3 bases and the J gene lost 1 base, with 10 bases spanning the gap. CDR3 in amino acids: CASSYQTGNTEAFF. CDR3 nucleotides: TGCGCCAGCAGCTACCAGACGGGGAACACTGAAGCTTTCTTT.

Only a few counts were recorded for this clonotype. This chain joins TRBV10-2 and TRBJ2-4; 9 bases are a match to TRBD1. The germline V gene encodes CDR1 WSHSY and CDR2 SAAADI. V lost 3 bases, J lost 1 base, and 1 base stayed unmatched. This CDR3 has 15 amino acids. The CDR3 region is CASSEQGAAKNIQYF. Written as DNA, the CDR3 is TGCGCCAGCAGTGAACAGGGGGCGGCCAAAAACATTCAGTACTTC.

This sequence joins TRBV15 and TRBJ2-6; D ambiguous. Germline assignment: CDR1 LNHNV and CDR2 YYDKDF (reference sequence). Trimming shortened V by 4 bases and J by 0 bases, and 10 bases separated the two germline ends. The length of the CDR3 is 16 residues. CDR3 amino acids: CATSTPPGSGANVLTF. The CDR3 DNA follows: TGTGCCACCAGCACCCCCCCGGGCTCTGGGGCCAACGTCCTGACTTTC.

The chain links TRBV29-1 to TRBJ2-1; no clear D. The V gene lost 5 bases and the J gene lost 9 bases, with 11 bases spanning the gap. The CDR3 is 11 amino acids. Germline CDR1 and CDR2: SQVTM and ANQGSEA. The CDR3 spells CSVKTGLEQFF. CDR3 nucleotides: TGCAGCGTTAAGACCGGCCTTGAGCAGTTCTTC.

This clonotype was seen at least ten times. The J gene is TRBJ2-3, the V gene TRBV29-1; 12 bases are a match to TRBD1. Germline V gives CDR1 SQVTM, CDR2 ANQGSEA. The CDR3 has 14 amino acids. Germline trimming cut 5 bases from V and 5 bases from J; bases unmatched to any gene: 5. The CDR3 DNA sequence: TGCAGCGTTTACCGGGACAGGGGGCAAGATACGCAGTATTTT. As protein: CSVYRDRGQDTQYF.

The CDR3 region has the DNA TGTGCCACGACCGGGCCGAGCTCCTACGAGCAGTACTTC. Its protein is CATTGPSSYEQYF. The chain recombines TRBV25-1 with TRBJ2-7; D is uncertain. CDR1 is MGHDK and CDR2 is SYGVNS in the germline V gene. The CDR3 is made up of 13 amino acids. V was trimmed by 10 bases and J by 0 bases, leaving 13 bases between them.

This clonotype has just a few counts. The chain joins TRBV28 to TRBJ2-7; D is uncertain. Germline loops: CDR1 MDHEN, CDR2 SYDVKM. The CDR3 consists of 13 residues. V lost 3 bases and J 0 bases, leaving 6 bases between the germline ends. CDR3 loop: CASSLMNSYEQYF. The CDR3 DNA sequence: TGTGCCAGCAGTTTGATGAACTCCTACGAGCAGTACTTC.

This clonotype turned up a few times. The chain joins TRBV3-1 to TRBJ2-7; TRBD1 matches 8 bases. CDR1 is LGHDT and CDR2 is YNNKEL in the germline V gene (reference sequence). V shed 0 bases and J 5 bases; nucleotides not matched to a gene: 6. The CDR3 runs to 15 residues. DNA for the CDR3: TGTGCCAGCAGCCAAGAGAGGACAGGGATCCACGAGCAGTACTTC. Encoded protein: CASSQERTGIHEQYF.

The rearrangement links TRBV20-1 to TRBJ2-4; weak D call: TRBD1 (6 bases). Per germline, CDR1 DFQATT and CDR2 SNEGSKA (reference sequence). Trimming stripped 5 bases from V and 7 bases from J, with 12 bases between. The CDR3 length is 12 residues. CDR3 region: CSADRQANIQYF. DNA for the CDR3: TGCAGTGCTGATCGACAGGCGAACATTCAGTACTTC.

The V gene is TRBV28, the J gene TRBJ2-5; the D is unclear. In germline, CDR1 is MDHEN, CDR2 SYDVKM. V was shortened by 1 base and J by 7 bases, with 7 bases between the two germline ends. The CDR3 runs to 12 residues. CDR3 residues: CASSLLTGTQYF. The CDR3 DNA reads as TGTGCCAGCAGTTTATTGACGGGGACCCAGTACTTC. Drawing the rest from reference TRBV28 and TRBJ2-5, the complete variable domain is DVKVTQSSRYLVKRTGEKVFLECVQDMDHENMFWYRQDPGLGLRLIYFSYDVKMKEKGDIPEGYSVSREKKERFSLILESASTNQTSMYLCASSLLTGTQYFGPGTRLLVL.

The chain carries TRBV7-9 and TRBJ2-7, with 7 bases lining up with TRBD1. The CDR3 has 12 residues. Germline V gene sequence: CDR1 SEHNR, CDR2 FQNEAQ (reference sequence). J gave up 7 bases and V 4 bases, and 4 bases lay outside the gene matches. The CDR3 sequence: CASSWGQWEQYF. Here the CDR3 DNA reads TGTGCCAGCAGCTGGGGACAGTGGGAGCAGTACTTC.

The gene calls are TRBV29-1 and TRBJ1-2; D not certain. The CDR3 is 15 amino acids. Trimming shortened V by 0 bases and J by 1 base, and 12 bases separated the two germline ends. Germline V CDR1 and CDR2: SQVTM, ANQGSEA. The CDR3 spells CSVEDKGGLNYGYTF. CDR3 DNA: TGCAGCGTTGAAGATAAGGGAGGGCTTAACTATGGCTACACCTTC.

This clonotype has a handful of counts. The chain is built from TRBV28 and TRBJ2-1; weak D call: TRBD2 (5 bases). The CDR3 loop spans 12 amino acids. Deletions cut 8 bases from V and 7 bases from J, with 12 bases between. From germline, CDR1 is MDHEN and CDR2 SYDVKM. The CDR3 DNA is TGTGCCAGCCAACCCCGGGGAAATGAGCAGTTCTTC. Protein product: CASQPRGNEQFF.

The chain is built from TRBV28 and TRBJ2-7; the match to TRBD1 covers 10 bases. Germline CDR1 reads MDHEN; CDR2 reads SYDVKM. The V and J ends lost 6 bases and 4 bases, in that order; junction bases with no gene match: 9. There are 15 residues in the CDR3. The CDR3 is CASSQGGTGVYEQYF. The CDR3 nucleotides read TGTGCCAGCAGCCAAGGCGGGACAGGGGTTTACGAGCAGTACTTC.

There are a few counts of this clonotype. The chain has TRBV21-1 and TRBJ1-4; the D call in the table, TRBD1, was not verified against the DNA. TRBV21-1 has pseudogene status. This CDR3 has 18 amino acids. The DNA of the CDR3 is TGTGCCAGCAGGAAGACAGGTTTGTGGAGCGCTGCTAATGAAAAACTGTTTTTT. Protein: CASRKTGLWSAANEKLFF.

V and J are TRBV29-1 and TRBJ1-5; possible D gene TRBD1, 5 bases. V was shortened by 7 bases and J by 6 bases, with 16 bases between the two germline ends. Germline CDR1 and CDR2: SQVTM and ANQGSEA. The CDR3 is 13 residues long. DNA of the CDR3: TGCAGCGCCCTGACAGTTCCCAGTCAGCCCCAGCATTTT. Protein sequence: CSALTVPSQPQHF.

This clonotype came up a few times. The chain carries TRBV24-1 and TRBJ2-7, with TRBD1 identical over 8 bases. This CDR3 is 15 amino acids long. The trim removed 3 bases at V and 4 bases at J, leaving 7 bases unmatched. Germline V gene lookup returns CDR1 KGHDR and CDR2 SFDVKD. The CDR3 nucleotides read TGTGCCACCAGTGATCCTCGACAGGGGTTATACGAGCAGTACTTC. Translated: CATSDPRQGLYEQYF.

J is TRBJ2-1 and V is TRBV5-1; tentative D call: TRBD2 (6 bases). Between the trimmed V and J ends, which lost 1 base and 6 bases, there was a span of 11 bases. Germline V lookup: CDR1 SGHRS, CDR2 YFSETQ. CDR3 length: 14 amino acids. The chain's CDR3 is CASSLTSPPNEQFF. In DNA, the CDR3 is TGCGCCAGCAGCTTGACTAGCCCTCCCAATGAGCAGTTCTTC.

This clonotype appeared a few times. V gene TRBV4-1 combines with J gene TRBJ2-5; D gene ambiguous. The CDR3 is made up of 14 amino acids. V gave up 1 base and J gave up 4 bases, with 10 bases separating them. Germline CDR1 and CDR2: MGHRA and YSYEKL. The CDR3 loop reads CASSQGVSPETQYF. Here the CDR3 DNA reads TGCGCCAGCAGCCAAGGGGTATCGCCAGAGACCCAGTACTTC.

This chain links TRBV28 with TRBJ2-5; D is undetermined. From germline, CDR1 is MDHEN and CDR2 SYDVKM. The CDR3 sequence is 17 residues long. Deletions cut 3 bases from V and 1 base from J, with 18 bases between. The CDR3 DNA sequence: TGTGCCAGCAGTTTGGGTCGCCCAGGTCTGACCCAAGAGACCCAGTACTTC. Encoded protein: CASSLGRPGLTQETQYF.

The chain joins TRBV3-1 to TRBJ1-2; no clear D gene. V lost 0 bases and J lost 12, with 14 bases in between. The germline CDR1 and CDR2 sequences are LGHDT and YNNKEL (reference sequence). The CDR3 is 13 residues long. The CDR3 protein is CASSQESFNGDTF. The CDR3 DNA is TGTGCCAGCAGCCAAGAAAGCTTTAACGGCGACACCTTC.